A single sample is the source of the 27 T cell receptor beta chains below, sequenced in a study of T cell repertoires in cytomegalovirus infection. TCRdb recomputed calls from the reads with MiXCR, one row per CDR3 protein. The sample has fewer than 550,000 distinct CDR3 sequences, approximately 11% seen once; the top ten hold around 9.6%. Sequenced sample: PBMCs. The receptors come from a human donor in good health (CMV status not recorded). Some clones in this sample may be carry-over from other donors' samples.

In DNA, the CDR3 is TGTGCCACCCTCCCGTACAGTAGCGGTAACAATGAGCAGTTCTTC. Its protein product is CATLPYSSGNNEQFF. The V call is TRBV5-6, the J call TRBJ2-1; maybe TRBD2 (6 bases). Germline V gene sequence: CDR1 SGHDT, CDR2 YYEEEE. This CDR3 region has 15 residues. Trimming removed 9 bases from V and 5 bases from J, with 21 bases in between.

This clonotype has a count of ten or more. The chain carries TRBV6-6 and TRBJ2-3, with 7 bases matching TRBD1. V lost 2 bases and J lost 6; bases outside the gene matches: 5. The CDR3 loop spans 14 amino acids. Germline CDR1 is MNHNY and CDR2 is SVGAGI (reference sequence). Written as DNA, the CDR3 is TGTGCCAGCAGTTACAGGGGGCGAGACGATACGCAGTATTTT. As protein: CASSYRGRDDTQYF.

This clonotype was seen only a few times. One end of the junction fails to match germline, which may point to a read error. The chain has TRBV5-1 and TRBJ2-7, with D perhaps being TRBD1 or TRBD2 (6 bases each). Germline CDR1 SGHRS, CDR2 YFSETQ. The CDR3 totals 11 residues. CDR3 sequence reads: CASSFPGAEEF. CDR3 DNA sequence: TGCGCCAGCAGCTTTCCGGGGGCCGAAGAGTTC.

The chain recombines TRBV29-1 with TRBJ2-7, with 7 positions matching TRBD1. The V gene end was trimmed by 4 bases and the J gene end by 5 bases; junction bases not matched to a gene: 11. Germline V CDR1 and CDR2: SQVTM, ANQGSEA. The CDR3 is 14 amino acids. In nucleotides, the CDR3 is TGCAGCGTTGCCGCCCGGACAGGCGTCAACGAGCAGTACTTC. Translation: CSVAARTGVNEQYF.

V is TRBV6-1 and J is TRBJ2-1; no firm D call. Germline CDR1 reads MNHNS; CDR2 reads SASEGT. This CDR3 spans 15 amino acids. V lost 1 base and J lost 4, with 11 bases in between. The chain's CDR3 is CASSEDGIFYNEQFF. The CDR3 DNA sequence: TGTGCCAGCAGTGAAGACGGCATTTTTTACAATGAGCAGTTCTTC.

This clonotype was counted at least ten times. CDR3 loop: CASSLDRGHYNEQFF. In DNA, the CDR3 is TGTGCCAGCAGCTTGGATAGGGGGCATTACAATGAGCAGTTCTTC. The V call is TRBV5-4, the J call TRBJ2-1, with 7 bases aligning to TRBD1. The CDR3 contains 15 residues. The junction had 4 bases not matched to a gene; V was cut back by 0 bases and J by 4 bases. Germline CDR1 is SGHNT and CDR2 is YYREEE (reference sequence).

The V and J genes are TRBV11-2 and TRBJ2-7; 7 bases match TRBD1. The CDR3 contains 13 residues. J was trimmed by 1 base and V by 5 bases; bases with no gene match: 2. Germline V gene sequence: CDR1 SGHAT, CDR2 FQNNGV. CDR3 amino acids: CASSIRGSYEQYF. The CDR3 coding sequence is TGTGCCAGCAGCATCAGGGGGTCCTACGAGCAGTACTTC. The full variable domain, in which reference TRBV11-2 and TRBJ2-7 provide the parts outside the CDR3, is EAGVAQSPRYKIIEKRQSVAFWCNPISGHATLYWYQQILGQGPKLLIQFQNNGVVDDSQLPKDRFSAERLKGVDSTLKIQPAKLEDSAVYLCASSIRGSYEQYFGPGTRLTVT.

Many counts were recorded for this clonotype. The gene calls are TRBV15 and TRBJ1-2; D is undetermined. The CDR3 is 15 amino acids. Germline CDR1 reads LNHNV; CDR2 reads YYDKDF (reference sequence). Trimming removed 0 bases from V and 5 bases from J, with 13 bases in between. CDR3 region: CATSRDSRPAYGYTF. CDR3 bases: TGTGCCACCAGCAGAGATTCGAGGCCCGCTTATGGCTACACCTTC.

This clonotype was observed at least ten times. This chain joins TRBV20-1 and TRBJ1-1; unclear D gene. V lost 0 bases, J lost 0 bases, and 8 bases lay in between. Germline CDR1 reads DFQATT; CDR2 reads SNEGSKA (reference sequence). This CDR3 is built from 14 residues. The CDR3 here is CSARDGFLNTEAFF. The CDR3 DNA is TGCAGTGCTAGAGACGGGTTTCTGAACACTGAAGCTTTCTTT.

This clonotype occurred many times. The V call is TRBV7-8, the J call TRBJ2-3; 12 bases align to TRBD2. The CDR3 runs to 16 residues. Germline lookup yields CDR1 SGHVS and CDR2 FQNEAQ. Germline trimming cut 5 bases from V and 1 base from J; bases unmatched to any gene: 4. CDR3 coding DNA: TGTGCCAGCAGCATAAGGACTAGCGGGGGCACAGATACGCAGTATTTT. Protein: CASSIRTSGGTDTQYF.

This clonotype was counted many times. The V call is TRBV12-3 or TRBV12-4, the J call TRBJ1-3; unclear D gene. V was trimmed by 5 bases and J by 2 bases, leaving 4 bases between them. This CDR3 has 12 amino acids. Here the CDR3 DNA reads TGTGCCAGCAGTCTCCCTGGAAACACCATATATTTT. As protein: CASSLPGNTIYF.

This clonotype was counted only a few times. The CDR3 region is CASSPSVVSLNEKLFF. CDR3 bases: TGTGCCAGCAGCCCCTCTGTAGTGAGCCTTAATGAAAAACTGTTTTTT. V gene TRBV7-6 combines with J gene TRBJ1-4; no clear D gene. The CDR3 runs to 16 residues. The germline V and J ends were trimmed by 5 bases and 4 bases, with 17 bases remaining between them. Germline V lookup: CDR1 SGHVS, CDR2 FNYEAQ. Full variable domain (outside the CDR3, taken from reference TRBV7-6 and TRBJ1-4): GAGVSQSPRYKVTKRGQDVALRCDPISGHVSLYWYRQALGQGPEFLTYFNYEAQQDKSGLPNDRFSAERPEGSISTLTIQRTEQRDSAMYRCASSPSVVSLNEKLFFGSGTQLSVL.

This clonotype has more than one count but fewer than ten. The chain joins TRBV10-3 to TRBJ1-5, with TRBD1 matching over 11 bases. The V gene end was trimmed by 3 bases and the J gene end by 4 bases; junction bases not matched to a gene: 5. Germline V gene sequence: CDR1 ENHRY, CDR2 SYGVKD. The CDR3 covers 16 residues. CDR3 nucleotides: TGTGCCATCAGTGATCCCGGGACAGGGGGAAATCAGCCCCAGCATTTT. The encoded protein is CAISDPGTGGNQPQHF.

This clonotype was counted many times. V and J are TRBV7-8 and TRBJ2-5; D is possibly TRBD1 (6 bases). With 1 base removed from V and 6 bases from J, the gap between germline ends came to 9 bases. Germline CDR1 reads SGHVS; CDR2 reads FQNEAQ. This CDR3 has 13 amino acids. The CDR3 DNA sequence: TGTGCCAGCAGCTTAGACAGGGAACAGACCCAGTACTTC. Encoded protein: CASSLDREQTQYF.

This clonotype appeared many times. V and J are TRBV2 and TRBJ1-1; D gene uncertain. Trimming pared 10 bases from V and 4 bases from J, leaving 13 bases between. Germline V lookup: CDR1 SNHLY, CDR2 FYNNEI. The CDR3 is made up of 12 amino acids. The CDR3 DNA is TGTGCCAACAACCTGGCACCCACTGAAGCTTTCTTT. Protein sequence: CANNLAPTEAFF.

The chain recombines TRBV5-3 with TRBJ2-3; TRBD1 agrees at 8 bases. TRBV5-3 is assigned to the ORF class and has an uncertain function. V lost 8 bases to trimming and J lost 0 bases; unmatched junction nucleotides: 11. The CDR3 runs 16 residues. As DNA, the CDR3 is TGTGCCAGCAGCGCAACTCAGGGGGCTAGCACAGATACGCAGTATTTT. Protein sequence: CASSATQGASTDTQYF.

This clonotype has only a few counts. The rearrangement uses TRBV10-3 and TRBJ1-1; D unresolved. Between the trimmed V and J ends, which lost 3 bases and 2 bases, there was a span of 7 bases. The CDR3 consists of 13 residues. Germline CDR1 ENHRY, CDR2 SYGVKD. CDR3 nucleotide sequence: TGTGCCATCAGTGAAGGAGGAAACACTGAAGCTTTCTTT. Translated: CAISEGGNTEAFF.

Many counts were recorded for this clonotype. J is TRBJ2-1 and V is TRBV2, with a tentative D call TRBD2 (7 bases). V was pared by 2 bases and J by 5 bases, with 16 bases between. Germline CDR1 reads SNHLY; CDR2 reads FYNNEI. The CDR3 runs 16 residues. The CDR3 nucleotides read TGTGCCAGCAGTGAAAGGTTGGCGGGGGACAACAATGAGCAGTTCTTC. Its translation: CASSERLAGDNNEQFF.

This clonotype was recorded at least ten times. The chain joins TRBV19 to TRBJ1-5, with D possibly matching TRBD1 (6 bases). Trimming stripped 8 bases from V and 7 bases from J, with 21 bases between. CDR1 is LNHDA, CDR2 SQIVND, per germline (reference sequence). CDR3 length equals 15 residues. The CDR3 loop reads CASRSSSGAGQPQHF. CDR3 nucleotides: TGTGCCAGTCGATCGTCCTCAGGGGCTGGGCAGCCCCAGCATTTT.

This clonotype was counted at least ten times. This chain uses TRBV6-1 with TRBJ1-1; D gene ambiguous. This CDR3 contains 12 residues. CDR1 is MNHNS and CDR2 is SASEGT in the germline V gene. The V end was cut by 7 bases, the J end by 5 bases, with 11 bases between. The chain's CDR3 is CASKKHGTEAFF. CDR3 in DNA: TGTGCCAGCAAAAAGCACGGGACTGAAGCTTTCTTT.

This clonotype showed up many times. CDR3 sequence: CASSLKGALEEKLFF. The CDR3 coding sequence is TGTGCCAGCAGCTTAAAGGGGGCGTTGGAGGAAAAACTGTTTTTT. The genes are TRBV7-9 and TRBJ1-4, with 7 bases that match TRBD1. Germline CDR1 SEHNR, CDR2 FQNEAQ (reference sequence). CDR3 length: 15 residues. Losses at the gene ends were 2 bases for V and 8 bases for J; bases not matched to a gene: 8.

This rearrangement joins TRBV24-1 to TRBJ1-1; D is unclear. Germline V gives CDR1 KGHDR, CDR2 SFDVKD. The CDR3 consists of 13 residues. V shed 4 bases and J shed 4 bases, with 9 bases lying between them. The CDR3 loop is CATSEAGVTEAFF. In DNA form, the CDR3 reads TGTGCCACCAGTGAAGCGGGAGTCACTGAAGCTTTCTTT.

In this sample, this clonotype turned up many times. The chain uses TRBV20-1 and TRBJ1-2; D is uncertain. This CDR3 contains 15 residues. Germline values: CDR1 DFQATT, CDR2 SNEGSKA (reference sequence). Trimming removed 6 bases from V and 2 bases from J, with 19 bases in between. The CDR3 region has the DNA TGCAGTGCGCTTAGCCAGGAAAGGAGAAACTATGGCTACACCTTC. Its translation: CSALSQERRNYGYTF.

This clonotype occurred a few times. The V call is TRBV7-6, the J call TRBJ2-7, with D unclear. The germline V and J ends were trimmed by 1 base and 8 bases, with 6 bases remaining between them. This CDR3 region has 11 residues. CDR1 and CDR2 (germline): SGHVS, FNYEAQ. The CDR3 is CASSLDHKQYF. CDR3 DNA: TGTGCCAGCAGCTTAGATCACAAGCAGTACTTC.

With respect to this clonotype: A read error may account for a junction end that differs from germline. The chain carries TRBV6-5 and TRBJ1-5; D is unresolved. The CDR3 contains 14 residues. The V gene's germline CDR1 is MNHEY and CDR2 SVGAGI. The chain's CDR3 is CASSNSGRSQPQHF. The CDR3 DNA sequence: TGTGCCAGCAGTAACTCGGGAAGAAGTCAGCCCCAGCATTTT.

This clonotype was detected many times. The CDR3 DNA reads as TGCAGTGCTAGTATCATGGGACTTAGCAATCAGCCCCAGCATTTT. Amino acid sequence: CSASIMGLSNQPQHF. The chain has TRBV20-1 and TRBJ1-5; perhaps TRBD1 as D (5 bases). V lost 3 bases, J lost 0 bases, and 12 bases lay in between. Germline V CDR1 and CDR2: DFQATT, SNEGSKA (reference sequence). The CDR3 has 15 amino acids.

This clonotype was counted a few times. The chain is built from TRBV19 and TRBJ1-1; 7 bases align to TRBD1. Germline values: CDR1 LNHDA, CDR2 SQIVND (reference sequence). Trimming cost V 5 bases and J 1 base; bases outside gene matches: 10. CDR3 length equals 16 residues. The CDR3 region has the DNA TGTGCCAGTAGTCCCTCTATGGCAGGGGGGAACACTGAAGCTTTCTTT. Translated: CASSPSMAGGNTEAFF.